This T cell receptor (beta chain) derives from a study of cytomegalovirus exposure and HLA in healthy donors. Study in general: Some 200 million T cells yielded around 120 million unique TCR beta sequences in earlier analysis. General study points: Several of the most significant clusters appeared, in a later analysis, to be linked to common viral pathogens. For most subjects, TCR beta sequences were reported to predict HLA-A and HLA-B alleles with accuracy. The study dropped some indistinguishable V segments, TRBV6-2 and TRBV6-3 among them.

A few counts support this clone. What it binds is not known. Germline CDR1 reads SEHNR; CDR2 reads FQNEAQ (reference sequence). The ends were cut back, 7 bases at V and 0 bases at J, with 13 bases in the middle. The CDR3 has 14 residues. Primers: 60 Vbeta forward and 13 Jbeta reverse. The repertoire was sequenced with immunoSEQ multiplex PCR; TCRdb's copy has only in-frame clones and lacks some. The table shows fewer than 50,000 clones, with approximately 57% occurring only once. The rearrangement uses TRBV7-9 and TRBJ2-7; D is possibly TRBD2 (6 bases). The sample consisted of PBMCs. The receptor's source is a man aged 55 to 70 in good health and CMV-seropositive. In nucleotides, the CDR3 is TGTGCCAGCACCTCGGCGGGAAGCTCCTACGAGCAGTACTTC. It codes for CASTSAGSSYEQYF.